This T cell receptor (beta chain) was profiled in a study of PD-1 blockade in classical Hodgkin lymphoma (dated by TCRdb to about 2020). Regarding the research as a whole: Nivolumab dosing was 3 mg/kg intravenously every 2 weeks, continuing until either disease progression or unacceptable toxicity. The study used CyTOF and TCR beta sequencing to define a peripheral blood immune signature of response to PD-1 blockade in classical Hodgkin lymphoma. General conclusions and limits of the study: By C4D1, a significant rise was seen in CD4+ TCR diversity but not in CD8+ TCR diversity (p=0.0027 vs p=0.16), and the rise was most apparent among complete responders (p=0.02). Baseline TCR diversity was reported to be lower in newly diagnosed patients than in healthy donors, and even lower in relapsed/refractory patients. Only a single clinical trial cohort was studied, and what caused the repertoire differences, possibly disease activity or prior therapy, remained undefined. Trial patients with a complete response had baseline diversity similar to that of newly diagnosed patients, while partial responders and progressors had significantly lower diversity. Diversity was lower in patients who began nivolumab less than 1 year after ASCT, so these patients were left out of later analyses to avoid confounding by immune reconstitution.

Germline trimming: 5 bases from V, 14 bases from J; junction bases outside gene matches: 11. Inclusive of the bounding cysteine and phenylalanine, the CDR3 is 13 residues long. Only the CDR3 portion is preserved as DNA: 39 bases, with reading frame beginning at the first base. CDR1 and CDR2, looked up from the germline V gene, are SNHLY and FYNNEI. Points on this clone: No antigen is known for it. Per-base quality was not reported, and no clone a single base away is much larger than it.

Interpreted using the paper, the time point label stands for: cycle 4 day 1 (C4D1), after less than seven weeks of nivolumab. Every trial patient had relapsed after autologous stem cell transplantation, and cohorts A, B and C differed in prior brentuximab vedotin exposure. Magnetic negative selection with a Miltenyi CD4+ T cell isolation kit was used to purify CD4+ T cells from thawed PBMCs. The trial cohort was composed of 55 to 65 patients with relapsed/refractory classical Hodgkin lymphoma, for whom complete response, partial response or progressive disease was recorded as best overall response. In the multi-cohort phase II CheckMate 205 trial, trial patients received single-agent nivolumab. An independent review committee assessed best overall response using the 2007 International Working Group response criteria. Trial PBMCs were obtained immediately prior to nivolumab initiation (C1D1) and on therapy at cycle 2 day 1 and cycle 4 day 1. After peripheral blood was drawn into 8 mL Vacutainer Cell Preparation Tubes, PBMCs were isolated by centrifugation and then cryopreserved. Purified CD4+ and CD8+ fractions were prepared only for cases with an additional available PBMC sample. Magnetically labelled cells were depleted on LS columns in a quadroMACS separator, and the flow-through was collected as the purified fraction.

The Qiagen DNeasy kit was used to extract genomic DNA from unsorted PBMCs and from the negatively selected CD4+ and CD8+ fractions. TCR beta CDR3 regions were amplified by immunoSEQ multiplex PCR using primers annealing to V and J segments. A synthetic immune receptor repertoire was used to minimize amplification bias, and any remaining bias was removed computationally after sequencing. In the original analysis: Repertoire diversity was quantified as the Shannon entropy index using custom Python scripts. Unsorted, CD4+ and CD8+ repertoires were analyzed separately, except for combined analyses in which CD4+ and CD8+ sequences were merged in silico. A clone was considered expanded if an increase in frequency of at least 2-fold after treatment relative to C1D1 was found, and a pseudocount of 0.5 was applied to clones undetected at baseline. Clones with 0 or 1 copy at C1D1 were classified as singleton clones, and clones with 2 or more copies were classified as non-singleton clones. Clones expanded in unsorted samples were assigned a CD4+, CD8+ or unknown annotation through matching of protein sequences in sorted samples from the same patient. Wilcoxon tests on paired samples were used to test changes in diversity from C1D1 to C4D1. Entries here come from immuneACCESS through TCRdb and include only in-frame sequences with V and J called. Some clones fail to appear in such tables; in the studies checked, an unresolved V gene covers under half of the shortfall, and the cause of the remainder is unknown. V and J calls and clone size are given by that table; D and trimming were obtained from the DNA. This sample comprises about 28,000 clones, 70% to 80% of them detected only once. The top ten hold 0.5% to 0.7% of the sample.

The receptor chain draws on TRBV2 and TRBJ2-3, and TRBD2 aligns with 9 junction nucleotides. The TCR sequence derives from a human donor with classical Hodgkin lymphoma. The sequences come from CD4+ T cells from blood, collected before the fourth cycle of nivolumab. At the DNA level, the sequence is TGTGCCAGCAGTCCACAGGGACTAGCCCGTCCGTATTTT. It specifies CASSPQGLARPYF.